Listed here is a single T cell receptor (beta chain). The antigen it binds to is not known. No base-level quality is on record; no much larger clone is a single base apart. In the first month after transplant, blood samples were collected up to 4 times, and after that at least monthly when available. The sample is drawn from a study of graft-versus-host responses after intestinal transplantation (dated by TCRdb to the early 2020s). General notes on the study: The transplants that recipients received were multivisceral, liver-intestinal, or isolated intestinal. Graft-versus-host and host-versus-graft alloreactive T cell clones were tracked in the graft, circulation and bone marrow after intestinal transplantation using bulk TCR-beta CDR3 sequencing. Every recipient was given anti-thymocyte globulin induction, followed by approximately three years of maintenance tacrolimus and steroids. The cohort enrolled 24 intestinal transplant recipients, one of whom was a retransplant, and 3 patients without pretransplant specimens were excluded. Donor T cell macrochimerism was defined as a peak of at least 4% donor T cells among recipient peripheral blood mononuclear cells. To identify alloreactive clones, pre-transplant mixed lymphocyte reaction products were sequenced and compared with unstimulated pre-transplant donor and recipient T cells. Instead of going to the commercial service, samples from a few later patients were sequenced in-house on an Illumina MiSeq and processed with MiXCR.

The library was obtained by the immunoSEQ multiplex PCR assay. For most patients, high-throughput TCR-beta CDR3 sequencing of genomic DNA was performed by Adaptive Biotechnologies. The study's own analysis went as follows. Adaptive's ImmunoSEQ software supplied the TCR sequencing data for roughly 17 patients, while MiXCR and VDJtools were used to process a few other patients. CDR3 nucleotide sequences shared between donor and recipient were removed because their origin could not be assigned. To be classed as alloreactive, a clone needed at least 2-fold expansion over unstimulated cells and a minimum CFSE-low frequency of 0.002% (template counts) or 0.001% (read counts). Clones detected in sequenced pre-transplant spleen, lymph node, or MLR CFSE-low populations of the donor or recipient were defined as mappable. The cumulative frequency of alloreactive clones was calculated as a percentage of all sequences, weighted by copy number. The table was pulled from immuneACCESS by TCRdb, which kept in-frame rearrangements only. Such tables lose some clones; where checked, under half of the loss comes from unresolved V genes, and the rest has no known cause. V, J and clone size are those of that table, while D and trimming were read from the DNA. A total of about 35,000 clones appear in this sample, more than 90% of them only once. Together, the top ten hold approximately 0.71% of the sample.

The paper's findings and limits, for the study overall: Early after transplant, peak levels of circulating GvH clones were found to be associated with declines in HvG clones. The conclusions were limited by the relatively low number and heterogeneity of the intestinal transplant patients. GvH clones were detected in recipient bone marrow, and some of these GvH clones were observed earlier in ileal mucosa or blood, consistent with an intestinal mucosal origin. High GvH to HvG T cell clonal ratios were observed in the allografts of patients with donor T cell macrochimerism.

CDR1 and CDR2 are read off the germline V gene (reference sequence) as MNHEY and SMNVEV. The CDR3 runs 13 amino acids, cysteine and phenylalanine included. CDR3 DNA is the only sequence kept; it has 39 bases, read in frame from the first base. Cut back by 4 bases and 4 bases, the V and J ends lie 7 bases apart. The chain was built from TRBV27 and TRBJ2-2; a confident D gene designation cannot be given. Sequencing was performed on PBMCs, taken 16 days after intestinal transplant. The source of this sequence is a human patient who received an intestinal transplant, so some T cells may come from the graft donor. The CDR3 reads CASSSTSTGELFF. The nucleotide sequence is given as TGTGCCAGCAGTTCTACTTCCACCGGGGAGCTGTTTTTT.